This T cell receptor beta chain was captured in a study of identical twins. Overall study findings and caveats: Cross-sectional statistics, not tracking of the same donors, supported the conclusions. High-abundance cord blood beta clonotypes had fewer insertions; memory repertoires showed none.

This clonotype was observed a few times. Its antigen is still unknown. Germline CDR1 and CDR2: SGHTA and FQGTGA. With V trimmed by 1 base and J by 1 base, 15 bases remained unmatched. This CDR3 has 20 amino acids. TCRdb re-called the 5' RACE reads through MiXCR, storing one row per CDR3 protein. The sample gives hundreds of thousands of distinct CDR3 sequences, around 20% of which show up once; roughly 4.3% is in the top ten. In addition, the sample was reused for a study of T cells expressing NK-cell markers.

V usage is TRBV7-3 and J usage is TRBJ2-5, with 10 nucleotides matching TRBD2. The sequencing sample was made of PBMCs. This sequence was found in a woman between 18 and 29 years old in good health. In DNA, the CDR3 is TGTGCCAGCAGCTTAAGGACTAGGAGGACTAGCGGAGATCTCCAAGAGACCCAGTACTTC. This translates into CASSLRTRRTSGDLQETQYF.